The sequence of this T cell receptor (beta chain) was determined in a study of metastatic and nonmetastatic thyroid tumors (dated by TCRdb to 2020 to 2021). Regarding the complete study: For patients with malignant and with benign thyroid disease, the researchers compared repertoires between peripheral blood samples and tumor or nodule tissue samples.

The CDR3 spans 14 residues, counting both ends. The germline V gene provides CDR1 MDHEN and CDR2 SYDVKM. None of the patients had been given any treatment before thyroid surgery. Using T-cell receptor beta sequencing, the study looked back at clinical samples from patients collected from the early 2010s to the late 2010s. The library relied on PCR. The instrument was an Illumina HiSeq 4000. High-throughput sequencing was used to profile the CDR3 region of the TCR beta-chain in every patient. The authors' pipeline ran thus. The researchers built a classifier to tell apart papillary thyroid cancer patients with distant metastasis, based on CDR3 differences among clinicopathological groups. The Shannon index was used to measure repertoire diversity, and the Morisita-Horn index was used to measure how similar tumor and blood repertoires were. TCRdb reanalyzed the raw reads on its own, using fastp at Q25 for trimming and MiXCR for clone calling, and kept in-frame beta chains. TCRdb assigned the V and J calls; the authors' analysis was not used. This sample comprises 30,000 or so clones, 16% of them detected only once. Approximately 4.4% of the sample goes to the ten largest clones.

The full study reports these points: In both blood and tumor samples, TCR beta diversity was reported to be significantly higher in malignant tumors than in benign nodules.

This clone was recorded a few times. Its antigen is not yet known. Given the absence of the conserved phenylalanine or tryptophan at the CDR3 end, a read error is likely. No DNA is shown, since the ends of the CDR3 on it are uncertain; the CDR3 is the one TCRdb lists. The receptor comes from a female donor with papillary thyroid cancer or a benign thyroid nodule (not recorded which). Some clones in this sample may be carry-over from other donors' samples. Specimen: blood. The chain was built from TRBV28 and TRBJ2-7; the table's D call of TRBD1 was not tested on the DNA. The CDR3 corresponds to CASSFLGGSYERYS.